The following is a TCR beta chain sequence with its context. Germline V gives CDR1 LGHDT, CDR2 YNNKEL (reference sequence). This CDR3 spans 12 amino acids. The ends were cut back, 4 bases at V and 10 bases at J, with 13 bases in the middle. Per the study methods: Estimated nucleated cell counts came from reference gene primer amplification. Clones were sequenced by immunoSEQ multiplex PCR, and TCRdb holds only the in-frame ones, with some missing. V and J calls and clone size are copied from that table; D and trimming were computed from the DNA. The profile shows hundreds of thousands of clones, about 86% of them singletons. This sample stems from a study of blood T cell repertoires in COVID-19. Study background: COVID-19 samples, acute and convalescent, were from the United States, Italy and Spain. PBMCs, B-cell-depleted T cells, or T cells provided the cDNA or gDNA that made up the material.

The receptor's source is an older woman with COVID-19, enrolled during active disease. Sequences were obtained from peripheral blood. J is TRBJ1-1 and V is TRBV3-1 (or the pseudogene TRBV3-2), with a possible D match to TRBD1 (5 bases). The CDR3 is CASSLREGLAFF. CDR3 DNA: TGTGCCAGCAGCCTCCGGGAGGGGTTAGCTTTCTTT.